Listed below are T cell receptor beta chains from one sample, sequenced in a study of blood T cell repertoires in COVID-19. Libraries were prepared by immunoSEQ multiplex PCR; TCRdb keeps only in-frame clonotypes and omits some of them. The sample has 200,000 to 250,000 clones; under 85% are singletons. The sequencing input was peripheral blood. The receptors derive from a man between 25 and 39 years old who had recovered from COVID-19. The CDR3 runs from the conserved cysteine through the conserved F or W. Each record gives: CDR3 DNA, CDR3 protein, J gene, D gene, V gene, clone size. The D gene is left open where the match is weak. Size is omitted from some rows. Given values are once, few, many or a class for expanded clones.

cdr3_nt: TGTGCCAGCAGCTTTACGACAGGGGAACGGCCCCAGCATTTT; cdr3_aa: CASSFTTGERPQHF; j_call: TRBJ1-5; d_call: TRBD1; v_call: TRBV7-2; clone_size: NA
cdr3_nt: TGTGCCAGCACAGAGGCCTTCAATTCACCCCTCCACTTT; cdr3_aa: CASTEAFNSPLHF; j_call: TRBJ1-6; d_call: NA; v_call: TRBV2; clone_size: NA
cdr3_nt: TGTGCCAACCAGTACCGGACGCGGGGTGAAAAACTGTTTTTT; cdr3_aa: CANQYRTRGEKLFF; j_call: TRBJ1-4; d_call: NA; v_call: TRBV27; clone_size: NA
cdr3_nt: TGTGCCATCCGTCCGGGATCCAACTATGGCTACACCTTC; cdr3_aa: CAIRPGSNYGYTF; j_call: TRBJ1-2; d_call: NA; v_call: TRBV10-3; clone_size: NA
cdr3_nt: TGTGCCAGCAGCACGGGACAGAGCACAGATACGCAGTATTTT; cdr3_aa: CASSTGQSTDTQYF; j_call: TRBJ2-3; d_call: TRBD1; v_call: TRBV11-2; clone_size: NA
cdr3_nt: TGTGCCAGCAGCCCAGACAGTGACACTGAAGCTTTCTTT; cdr3_aa: CASSPDSDTEAFF; j_call: TRBJ1-1; d_call: NA; v_call: TRBV7-3; clone_size: NA
cdr3_nt: TGTGCCAGCCTTGCAGGGGGCGGTAAGAACACTGAAGCTTTCTTT; cdr3_aa: CASLAGGGKNTEAFF; j_call: TRBJ1-1; d_call: TRBD1; v_call: TRBV2; clone_size: NA
cdr3_nt: TGTGCCAGTAGTCGGGTCCCCGGCAGTCAGCCCCAGCATTTT; cdr3_aa: CASSRVPGSQPQHF; j_call: TRBJ1-5; d_call: NA; v_call: TRBV19; clone_size: NA
cdr3_nt: TGCGCCAGCAGCGGGACAGGGGGCGCAGATACGCAGTATTTT; cdr3_aa: CASSGTGGADTQYF; j_call: TRBJ2-3; d_call: TRBD1; v_call: TRBV5-1; clone_size: NA
cdr3_nt: TGCAGTGCTAGTGGCGGGAACACCGGGGAGCTGTTTTTT; cdr3_aa: CSASGGNTGELFF; j_call: TRBJ2-2; d_call: NA; v_call: TRBV20-1; clone_size: NA
cdr3_nt: TGTGCCAGCAGCGTCGACAGGGGGCGTGAGCAGTTCTTC; cdr3_aa: CASSVDRGREQFF; j_call: TRBJ2-1; d_call: TRBD1; v_call: TRBV7-2; clone_size: NA
cdr3_nt: TGTGCCAGCAGCGAGAGACTAGCGGGGGCCAACACCGGGGAGCTGTTTTTT; cdr3_aa: CASSERLAGANTGELFF; j_call: TRBJ2-2; d_call: TRBD2; v_call: TRBV5-4; clone_size: NA
cdr3_nt: TGTGCCAGCAGCCGTAGCGAATGGGTGTCGGGCAATGAGCAGTTCTTC; cdr3_aa: CASSRSEWVSGNEQFF; j_call: TRBJ2-1; d_call: NA; v_call: TRBV13; clone_size: NA
cdr3_nt: TGTGCCAGTCACGACAGGGGGACAACTAATGAAAAACTGTTTTTT; cdr3_aa: CASHDRGTTNEKLFF; j_call: TRBJ1-4; d_call: TRBD1; v_call: TRBV19; clone_size: NA
cdr3_nt: TGTGCCAGCAGTGAGACAGGGGAGAACACCGGGGAGCTGTTTTTT; cdr3_aa: CASSETGENTGELFF; j_call: TRBJ2-2; d_call: TRBD1; v_call: TRBV6-4; clone_size: NA
cdr3_nt: TGCGCCAGCCGCCGACAGACTCCCTACAATGAGCAGTTCTTC; cdr3_aa: CASRRQTPYNEQFF; j_call: TRBJ2-1; d_call: NA; v_call: TRBV5-1; clone_size: NA
cdr3_nt: TGTGCCACCAGCGGGGAGATATCAGATACGCAGTATTTT; cdr3_aa: CATSGEISDTQYF; j_call: TRBJ2-3; d_call: TRBD2; v_call: TRBV7-8; clone_size: NA
cdr3_nt: TGTGCCAGCAGCTTAACACAGGGCTCGAGCTACACCTTC; cdr3_aa: CASSLTQGSSYTF; j_call: TRBJ1-2; d_call: NA; v_call: TRBV7-3; clone_size: NA
cdr3_nt: TGTGCCAGCAGCCAGGACAGGGGGGGCTATGGCTACACCTTC; cdr3_aa: CASSQDRGGYGYTF; j_call: TRBJ1-2; d_call: TRBD1; v_call: TRBV3-1/TRBV3-2; clone_size: NA
cdr3_nt: TGTGCCAGCAGCTTGTCTTATAAAGAGACCCAGTACTTC; cdr3_aa: CASSLSYKETQYF; j_call: TRBJ2-5; d_call: NA; v_call: TRBV11-3; clone_size: NA
cdr3_nt: TGTGCCAGCCGGCAGGGGGCGGGGGAGACCCAGTACTTC; cdr3_aa: CASRQGAGETQYF; j_call: TRBJ2-5; d_call: TRBD1; v_call: TRBV2; clone_size: NA
cdr3_nt: TGTGCTAGTGGTTTGCGATCGGCCGGGGTTGGCGAGCAGTACTTC; cdr3_aa: CASGLRSAGVGEQYF; j_call: TRBJ2-7; d_call: NA; v_call: TRBV12-5; clone_size: NA
cdr3_nt: TGTGCCAGCAGTTACGGAACGGGGGAAGAGACCCAGTACTTC; cdr3_aa: CASSYGTGEETQYF; j_call: TRBJ2-5; d_call: NA; v_call: TRBV6-5; clone_size: NA
cdr3_nt: TGCGCCAGCAGCCTCCAACCGGGACAGGGAGAAGAGACCCAGTACTTC; cdr3_aa: CASSLQPGQGEETQYF; j_call: TRBJ2-5; d_call: TRBD1; v_call: TRBV5-1; clone_size: NA
cdr3_nt: TGTGCCAGCAGCGTAGTCCCTTCTAACTATGGCTACACCTTC; cdr3_aa: CASSVVPSNYGYTF; j_call: TRBJ1-2; d_call: NA; v_call: TRBV9; clone_size: NA
cdr3_nt: TGCAGCGTTGCGTGGGTAGGGGCAAATGAAGCTTTCTTT; cdr3_aa: CSVAWVGANEAFF; j_call: TRBJ1-1; d_call: NA; v_call: TRBV29-1; clone_size: NA
cdr3_nt: TGTGCCAGTAGCACTACAGGGGTTATCGGGGAGCTGTTTTTT; cdr3_aa: CASSTTGVIGELFF; j_call: TRBJ2-2; d_call: TRBD1; v_call: TRBV19; clone_size: NA
cdr3_nt: TGCGCCAGCAGCCCAAGCATCAGGGGCCCCGGGGAGCTGTTTTTT; cdr3_aa: CASSPSIRGPGELFF; j_call: TRBJ2-2; d_call: NA; v_call: TRBV4-1; clone_size: few
cdr3_nt: TGTGCCAGCAGCGTAGATGGGGGGGCGGCCTACAATGAGCAGTTCTTC; cdr3_aa: CASSVDGGAAYNEQFF; j_call: TRBJ2-1; d_call: NA; v_call: TRBV9; clone_size: NA
cdr3_nt: TGCGCCAGCAGTTTCGGGACAGGGGACTACGAGCAGTACTTC; cdr3_aa: CASSFGTGDYEQYF; j_call: TRBJ2-7; d_call: TRBD1; v_call: TRBV5-1; clone_size: NA
cdr3_nt: TGTGCCAGCAGTGAAGCGGGCAGCTCCTACGAGCAGTACTTC; cdr3_aa: CASSEAGSSYEQYF; j_call: TRBJ2-7; d_call: NA; v_call: TRBV6-1; clone_size: NA
cdr3_nt: TGTGCCAGCGGAAGACTAGCGGAAAGCGCGGAGCTGTTTTTT; cdr3_aa: CASGRLAESAELFF; j_call: TRBJ2-2; d_call: TRBD2; v_call: TRBV6-4; clone_size: NA